A single sample is the source of the 9 T cell receptor beta chains below, sequenced in a study of cytomegalovirus exposure and HLA in healthy donors. The PCR ran on 60 Vbeta and 13 Jbeta primers. Some clones are missing from TCRdb's copy, which holds only in-frame ones; the method was immunoSEQ multiplex PCR. The table has more than 100,000 clones, over 65% seen once. The sequencing sample was made of PBMCs. Every receptor here comes from a woman aged 40 to 50 in good health and CMV-seropositive.

Remarks on this clone: A read error may produce the germline difference seen at one junction end. The chain uses TRBV18 and TRBJ2-5; TRBD2 might be the D (6 bases). Germline CDR1 reads KGHSH; CDR2 reads LQKENI. The CDR3 sequence is 16 residues long. The CDR3 DNA is TGTGCCAGCTCAGCCCTTGGGCGGGGCGCGCAAGAGTCCCAGTACTTC. It specifies CASSALGRGAQESQYF.

The CDR3 is CASRGQGAYEQYF. The CDR3 region has the DNA TGTGCCAGTAGGGGACAGGGGGCGTACGAGCAGTACTTC. V and J are TRBV19 and TRBJ2-7, with TRBD1 identical over 12 bases. The CDR3 loop spans 13 amino acids. Germline V gives CDR1 LNHDA, CDR2 SQIVND (reference sequence). The ends lost 6 bases at V and 4 bases at J; junction bases unmatched: 1.

CDR3 sequence (DNA): TGTGCCAGCAGCTTACCGGTCGGGGAGCAGTTCTTC. It is translated as CASSLPVGEQFF. V and J are TRBV5-6 and TRBJ2-1; unclear D gene. The CDR3 contains 12 residues. The germline V gene has CDR1 SGHDT and CDR2 YYEEEE. V lost 2 bases and J 10 bases, leaving 10 bases between the germline ends.

The rearrangement links TRBV9 to TRBJ2-7; weak D call: TRBD2 (5 bases). Germline CDR1 reads SGDLS; CDR2 reads YYNGEE. The germline V and J ends were trimmed by 0 bases and 5 bases, with 12 bases remaining between them. The CDR3 has 14 amino acids. This CDR3 reads CASSVGGSGNEQYF. The CDR3 region has the DNA TGTGCCAGCAGCGTAGGAGGGAGCGGCAACGAGCAGTACTTC. The variable domain in full, completed from reference TRBV9 and TRBJ2-7, reads DSGVTQTPKHLITATGQRVTLRCSPRSGDLSVYWYQQSLDQGLQFLIQYYNGEERAKGNILERFSAQQFPDLHSELNLSSLELGDSALYFCASSVGGSGNEQYFGPGTRLTVT.

This chain joins TRBV11-1 and TRBJ2-3, with TRBD2 as a possible D gene (5 bases). CDR1 is SGHAT, CDR2 FQDESV, per germline (reference sequence). V dropped 8 bases and J dropped 3 bases, with 21 bases sitting between them. This CDR3 spans 16 amino acids. The CDR3 sequence is CASSPGRFGETDTQYF. In DNA form, the CDR3 reads TGTGCCAGCTCCCCTGGCAGGTTCGGGGAGACAGATACGCAGTATTTT.

The J gene is TRBJ2-7, the V gene TRBV4-2; D not certain. Trimming took 2 bases from V and 0 from J, leaving 8 bases between them. Germline lookup yields CDR1 LGHNA and CDR2 YNFKEQ. The CDR3 contains 14 residues. CDR3 DNA: TGTGCCAGCAGCCAATATATGAGCTCCTACGAGCAGTACTTC. Translating it yields CASSQYMSSYEQYF.

The gene calls are TRBV7-3 and TRBJ1-2; a weak D match, TRBD1 (5 bases). V dropped 8 bases and J dropped 5 bases, with 18 bases sitting between them. The CDR3 runs 14 residues. Germline V lookup: CDR1 SGHTA, CDR2 FQGTGA. The CDR3 DNA reads TGTGCCAGCCGCCCTACGGGGGTTGGGTATGGCTACACCTTC. As protein: CASRPTGVGYGYTF.

The genes are TRBV11-2 and TRBJ2-5, with 10 bases aligning to TRBD1. Germline lookup yields CDR1 SGHAT and CDR2 FQNNGV. V lost 4 bases to trimming and J lost 5 bases; unmatched junction nucleotides: 10. There are 16 residues in the CDR3. The DNA for the CDR3 is TGTGCCAGCAGCTCCACCGGGACAGGGGATCGGGAGACCCAGTACTTC. Its protein product is CASSSTGTGDRETQYF.

This sequence joins TRBV19 and TRBJ2-2; 10 bases agree with TRBD1. CDR3 length: 14 amino acids. In germline, CDR1 is LNHDA, CDR2 SQIVND (reference sequence). J lost 5 bases, V lost 10 bases, and 7 bases had no gene match. The CDR3 bases are TGTGCCACTGGGGCGGGACAGGGGACCGGGGAGCTGTTTTTT. Protein product: CATGAGQGTGELFF.